This entry is about one T cell receptor beta chain. Its cognate antigen is unknown. The sample belongs to a study of graft-versus-host responses after intestinal transplantation. The wider study: Following induction with anti-thymocyte globulin, all recipients were given tacrolimus and steroids for roughly three years.

Study-wide findings and caveats: GvH clones occurred in recipient marrow; some first appeared in ileum or blood.

Profiled with immunoSEQ multiplex PCR; TCRdb holds only in-frame clones, not every one. The table lists around 49,000 clones, 80% to 90% of them singletons, with approximately 0.6% in the top ten. The germline CDR1 and CDR2 sequences are MDHEN and SYDVKM. V lost 2 bases and J 4 bases, leaving 6 bases between the germline ends. The CDR3 has 12 amino acids. The chain joins TRBV28 to TRBJ2-7; weak D call: TRBD2 (6 bases). The sample in question was unstimulated CD4+ T cells sorted from spleen or lymph node cells, obtained before transplant. The receptor was isolated from a human donor who was the organ donor for an intestinal transplant. The CDR3 nucleotides are TGTGCCAGCAGTTTAGCGGGGTACGAGCAGTACTTC. Its protein is CASSLAGYEQYF.